These T cell receptor beta chains were read from a single sample in a study of human T cells and chemical hapten exposure. TCRdb reanalysed the RACE reads using MiXCR and keeps one entry per CDR3 protein. The table shows about 340,000 distinct CDR3 sequences, with around 7% occurring only once. The sample was whole blood, taken in connection with sensitization to the hapten diphenylcyclopropenone (DPC). The receptors derive from a woman in her late teens or twenties with alopecia areata. Some clones in this sample may be carry-over from other donors' samples. Each CDR3 is given with its conserved first and last residue. A D gene is named only where the DNA matches it firmly. Clone size is shown for a subset of rows, as once, few, many or a class of expanded clone.

clone_size: many
v_call: TRBV12-3/TRBV12-4
j_call: TRBJ2-2
d_call: -
cdr3_nt: TGTGCCAGCAGTTCGAGGACAGCAAACACCGGGGAGCTGTTTTTT
cdr3_aa: CASSSRTANTGELFF

clone_size: many
v_call: TRBV20-1
j_call: TRBJ2-3
d_call: -
cdr3_nt: TGCAGTGCTAGACCCGCCCCCGTCGCTTACGATACGCAGTATTTT
cdr3_aa: CSARPAPVAYDTQYF

clone_size: many
v_call: TRBV10-3
j_call: TRBJ2-6
d_call: TRBD1
cdr3_nt: TGTGCCATCAGTGCGGTCGGGACAGGGTCGCCTGGGGCCAACGTCCTGACTTTC
cdr3_aa: CAISAVGTGSPGANVLTF

clone_size: -
v_call: TRBV7-2
j_call: TRBJ2-3
d_call: TRBD2
cdr3_nt: TGTGCCAGCAGTTCTAGCGGGGGGGCCTTATCGCAGTATTTT
cdr3_aa: CASSSSGGALSQYF

clone_size: -
v_call: TRBV6-6
j_call: TRBJ1-1
d_call: -
cdr3_nt: TGTGCCAGCAAGGACGGAGTGAACACTGAAGCTTTCTTT
cdr3_aa: CASKDGVNTEAFF

clone_size: -
v_call: TRBV3-1
j_call: TRBJ2-5
d_call: -
cdr3_nt: TGTGCCAGCAGCCAAGCCCGCGGGGCCCAACAAGAGACCCAGTACTTC
cdr3_aa: CASSQARGAQQETQYF

clone_size: few
v_call: TRBV18
j_call: TRBJ1-5
d_call: -
cdr3_nt: TGTGCCCTCCCCACTCAGCCCCAGCATTTT
cdr3_aa: CALPTQPQHF

clone_size: many
v_call: TRBV27
j_call: TRBJ2-7
d_call: TRBD2
cdr3_nt: TGTGCCAGCAGTCGGCGACTAGCTGGTGAGCAGTACTTC
cdr3_aa: CASSRRLAGEQYF

clone_size: few
v_call: TRBV6-2/TRBV6-3
j_call: TRBJ1-1
d_call: TRBD1
cdr3_nt: TGTGCCAGCAGTTCCTCGGTCAGGGGGGCTATTATGAACACTGAAGCTTTCTTT
cdr3_aa: CASSSSVRGAIMNTEAFF

clone_size: many
v_call: TRBV3-1
j_call: TRBJ2-7
d_call: -
cdr3_nt: TGTGCCAGCAGCCAAGGGGCATACGAGCAGTACTTC
cdr3_aa: CASSQGAYEQYF

clone_size: -
v_call: TRBV13
j_call: TRBJ2-7
d_call: -
cdr3_nt: TGTGCCAGCAGTTCTGGTGGGGCAGCCGCCTTCTTC
cdr3_aa: CASSSGGAAAFF

clone_size: -
v_call: TRBV29-1
j_call: TRBJ1-2
d_call: TRBD1
cdr3_nt: TGCAGCGTCGGGACAGCCGGATATGGCTACACCTTC
cdr3_aa: CSVGTAGYGYTF

clone_size: few
v_call: TRBV4-2
j_call: TRBJ1-4
d_call: -
cdr3_nt: TGTGCCAGCAGCCAAGGCCAAAGGACAGATTCTGAAAAACTGTTTTTT
cdr3_aa: CASSQGQRTDSEKLFF

clone_size: -
v_call: TRBV6-2/TRBV6-3
j_call: TRBJ1-1
d_call: TRBD1
cdr3_nt: TGTGCCAGCTCAATAGACAGGGTGAACACTGAAGCTTTCTTT
cdr3_aa: CASSIDRVNTEAFF

clone_size: -
v_call: TRBV12-3/TRBV12-4
j_call: TRBJ1-2
d_call: -
cdr3_nt: TGTGCCAGCGGAGACCTCAGTCCGATCTATGGCTACACCTTC
cdr3_aa: CASGDLSPIYGYTF

clone_size: many
v_call: TRBV7-9
j_call: TRBJ1-4
d_call: -
cdr3_nt: TGTGCCAGCAGCCCCCCGACAGGAAGGGCAACTAATGAAAAACTGTTTTTT
cdr3_aa: CASSPPTGRATNEKLFF

clone_size: -
v_call: TRBV19
j_call: TRBJ2-7
d_call: TRBD2
cdr3_nt: TGTGCCAGTAGTGTACTAGCGGGGGGTTCCTCTGCGATCTCCTACGAGCAGTACTTC
cdr3_aa: CASSVLAGGSSAISYEQYF

clone_size: -
v_call: TRBV21-1
j_call: TRBJ2-7
d_call: -
cdr3_nt: TGTGCCAGCAGCAAAGGGAAGGCATTCCCCGGGGGGCTCTACGAGCAGTACTTC
cdr3_aa: CASSKGKAFPGGLYEQYF

clone_size: many
v_call: TRBV3-1
j_call: TRBJ2-3
d_call: TRBD1
cdr3_nt: TGTGCCAGCGCCCAACAGGGGACAGATACGCAGTATTTT
cdr3_aa: CASAQQGTDTQYF

clone_size: few
v_call: TRBV6-6
j_call: TRBJ1-1
d_call: -
cdr3_nt: TGTGCCAGCAGAAACCAAGGGAACACTGAAGCTTTCTTT
cdr3_aa: CASRNQGNTEAFF

clone_size: -
v_call: TRBV12-3/TRBV12-4
j_call: TRBJ2-2
d_call: -
cdr3_nt: TGTGCCAGCGGTCCAGGGTTCGGGGAGCTGTTTTTT
cdr3_aa: CASGPGFGELFF

clone_size: few
v_call: TRBV6-1
j_call: TRBJ1-1
d_call: TRBD1
cdr3_nt: TGTGCCAGCCCAGGACAGGGGGCTGGCACTGAAGCTTTCTTT
cdr3_aa: CASPGQGAGTEAFF

clone_size: few
v_call: TRBV12-3/TRBV12-4
j_call: TRBJ2-3
d_call: -
cdr3_nt: TGTGCCAGCAAGGAAGGGAACACAGATACGCAGTATTTT
cdr3_aa: CASKEGNTDTQYF

clone_size: -
v_call: TRBV12-3/TRBV12-4
j_call: TRBJ2-7
d_call: TRBD1
cdr3_nt: TGTGCCAGCAGTTTCCGGGACAGGGCAACCTACGAGCAGTACTTC
cdr3_aa: CASSFRDRATYEQYF

clone_size: -
v_call: TRBV6-6
j_call: TRBJ1-5
d_call: TRBD1
cdr3_nt: TGTGCCAGCAATGGACAGGGGCCCAATCAGCCCCAGCATTTT
cdr3_aa: CASNGQGPNQPQHF

clone_size: many
v_call: TRBV7-8
j_call: TRBJ2-5
d_call: -
cdr3_nt: TGTGCCAGCAGACCCCGGGGACAAGAGACCCAGTACTTC
cdr3_aa: CASRPRGQETQYF

clone_size: -
v_call: TRBV19
j_call: TRBJ2-5
d_call: -
cdr3_nt: TGTGCCACAAAGCGAGACAGCCTCGAGACCCAGTACTTC
cdr3_aa: CATKRDSLETQYF

clone_size: few
v_call: TRBV5-4
j_call: TRBJ2-3
d_call: TRBD1
cdr3_nt: TGTGCCAGCAGCTTGGGACAGGGGACAGGGTCAGATACGCAGTATTTT
cdr3_aa: CASSLGQGTGSDTQYF

clone_size: -
v_call: TRBV12-3/TRBV12-4
j_call: TRBJ1-3
d_call: -
cdr3_nt: TGTGCCAGCAGTGTCGACAGATCTGGAAACACCATATATTTT
cdr3_aa: CASSVDRSGNTIYF

clone_size: few
v_call: TRBV5-8
j_call: TRBJ1-4
d_call: -
cdr3_nt: TGTGCCAGCAGCTTGGGAGACAGAATTAATGAAAAACTGTTTTTT
cdr3_aa: CASSLGDRINEKLFF

clone_size: many
v_call: TRBV7-2
j_call: TRBJ2-5
d_call: TRBD1
cdr3_nt: TGTGCCAGCAGCGCCGACAGGGTCCAAGAGACCCAGTACTTC
cdr3_aa: CASSADRVQETQYF

clone_size: few
v_call: TRBV7-3
j_call: TRBJ1-1
d_call: -
cdr3_nt: TGTGCCAGCAGCCCGGACCCCTGGGGGATCAAGAACACTGAAGCTTTCTTT
cdr3_aa: CASSPDPWGIKNTEAFF